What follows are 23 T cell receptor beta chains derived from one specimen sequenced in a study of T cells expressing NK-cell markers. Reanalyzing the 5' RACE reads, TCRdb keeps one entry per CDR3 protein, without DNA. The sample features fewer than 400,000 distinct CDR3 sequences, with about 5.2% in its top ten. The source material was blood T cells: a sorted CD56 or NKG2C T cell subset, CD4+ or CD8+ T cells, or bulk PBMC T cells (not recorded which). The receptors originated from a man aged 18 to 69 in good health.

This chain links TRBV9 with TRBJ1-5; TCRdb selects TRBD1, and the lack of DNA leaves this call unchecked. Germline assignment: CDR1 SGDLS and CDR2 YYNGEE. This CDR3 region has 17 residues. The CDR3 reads CASSKKDRTARNQPQHF.

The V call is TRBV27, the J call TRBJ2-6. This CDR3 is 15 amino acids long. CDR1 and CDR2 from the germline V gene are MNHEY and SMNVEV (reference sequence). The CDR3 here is CASSFSVTGANVLTF. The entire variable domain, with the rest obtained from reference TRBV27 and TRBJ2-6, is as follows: EAQVTQNPRYLITVTGKKLTVTCSQNMNHEYMSWYRQDPGLGLRQIYYSMNVEVTDKGDVPEGYKVSRKEKRNFPLILESPSPNQTSLYFCASSFSVTGANVLTFGAGSRLTVL.

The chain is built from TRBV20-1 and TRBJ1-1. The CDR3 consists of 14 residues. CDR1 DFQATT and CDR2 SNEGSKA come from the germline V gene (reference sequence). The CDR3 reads CSAIGRMPNTEAFF.

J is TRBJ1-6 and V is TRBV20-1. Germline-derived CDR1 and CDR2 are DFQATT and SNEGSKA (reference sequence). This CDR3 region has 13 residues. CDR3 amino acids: CSARVGAHSPLHF.

The CDR3 is CSARGYEGGTQYF. This chain links TRBV20-1 with TRBJ2-3; TCRdb calls TRBD2, which cannot be checked without DNA. CDR3 length: 13 amino acids. Germline V gives CDR1 DFQATT, CDR2 SNEGSKA (reference sequence).

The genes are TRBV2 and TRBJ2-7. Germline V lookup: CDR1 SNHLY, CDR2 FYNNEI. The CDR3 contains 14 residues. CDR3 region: CASSEARLIGEQYF.

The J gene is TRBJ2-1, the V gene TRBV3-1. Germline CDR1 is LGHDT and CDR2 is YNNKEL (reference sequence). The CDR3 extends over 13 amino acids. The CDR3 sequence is CASSPGFYNEQFF.

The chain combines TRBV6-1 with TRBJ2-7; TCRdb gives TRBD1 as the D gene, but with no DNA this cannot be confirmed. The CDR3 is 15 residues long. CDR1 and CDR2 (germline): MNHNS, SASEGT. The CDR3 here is CASSDITGVSYEQYF.

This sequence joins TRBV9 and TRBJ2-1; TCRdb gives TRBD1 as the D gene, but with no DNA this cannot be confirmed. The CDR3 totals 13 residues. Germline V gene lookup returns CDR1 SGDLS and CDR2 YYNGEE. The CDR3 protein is CASSDQGDNEQFF.

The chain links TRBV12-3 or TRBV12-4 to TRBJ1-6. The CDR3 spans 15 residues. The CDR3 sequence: CASSRIEGSFSPLHF.

The CDR3 protein is CASNQDRPYYGYTF. V and J are TRBV27 and TRBJ1-2; absent DNA, TCRdb's TRBD1 call cannot be checked. Germline V gene data show CDR1 as MNHEY and CDR2 as SMNVEV (reference sequence). This CDR3 comprises 14 residues.

The CDR3 sequence is CASSSGGGDYEQYF. V gene TRBV7-2 combines with J gene TRBJ2-7; absent DNA, TCRdb's TRBD1 call cannot be checked. Germline V CDR1 and CDR2: SGHTA, FQGNSA. CDR3 length: 14 amino acids. The entire variable domain, with the rest obtained from reference TRBV7-2 and TRBJ2-7, is as follows: GAGVSQSPSNKVTEKGKDVELRCDPISGHTALYWYRQSLGQGLEFLIYFQGNSAPDKSGLPSDRFSAERTGGSVSTLTIQRTQQEDSAVYLCASSSGGGDYEQYFGPGTRLTVT.

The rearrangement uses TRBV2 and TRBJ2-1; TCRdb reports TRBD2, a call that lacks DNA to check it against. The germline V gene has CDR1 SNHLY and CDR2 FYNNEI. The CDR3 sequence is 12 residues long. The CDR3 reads CASSDTSQKQFF.

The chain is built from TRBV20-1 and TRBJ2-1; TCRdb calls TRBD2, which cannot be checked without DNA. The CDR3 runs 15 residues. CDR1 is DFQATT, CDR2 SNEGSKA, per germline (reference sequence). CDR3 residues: CSAPRARTSVDEQFF.

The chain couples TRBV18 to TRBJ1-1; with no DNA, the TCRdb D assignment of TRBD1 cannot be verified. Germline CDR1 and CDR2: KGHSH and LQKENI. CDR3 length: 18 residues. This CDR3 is CASSPLGTGLPQRTEAFF.

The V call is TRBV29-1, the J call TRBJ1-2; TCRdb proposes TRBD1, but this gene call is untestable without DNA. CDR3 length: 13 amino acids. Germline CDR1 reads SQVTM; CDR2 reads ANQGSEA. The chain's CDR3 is CSATGQVNYGYTF. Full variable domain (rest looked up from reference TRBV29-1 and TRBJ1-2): SAVISQKPSRDICQRGTSLTIQCQVDSQVTMMFWYRQQPGQSLTLIATANQGSEATYESGFVIDKFPISRPNLTFSTLTVSNMSPEDSSIYLCSATGQVNYGYTFGSGTRLTVV.

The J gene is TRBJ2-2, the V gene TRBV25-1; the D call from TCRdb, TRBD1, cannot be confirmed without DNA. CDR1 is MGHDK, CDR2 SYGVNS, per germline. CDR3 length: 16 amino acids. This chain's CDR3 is CASSGGQAVNTGELFF.

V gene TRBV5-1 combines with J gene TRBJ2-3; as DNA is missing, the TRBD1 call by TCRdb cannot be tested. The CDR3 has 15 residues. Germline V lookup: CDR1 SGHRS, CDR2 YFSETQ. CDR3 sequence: CASSPTGNLADTQYF.

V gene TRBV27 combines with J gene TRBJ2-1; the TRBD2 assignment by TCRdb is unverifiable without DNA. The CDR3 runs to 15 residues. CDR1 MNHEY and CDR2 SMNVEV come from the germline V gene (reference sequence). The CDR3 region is CASKGRRGRDNEQFF.

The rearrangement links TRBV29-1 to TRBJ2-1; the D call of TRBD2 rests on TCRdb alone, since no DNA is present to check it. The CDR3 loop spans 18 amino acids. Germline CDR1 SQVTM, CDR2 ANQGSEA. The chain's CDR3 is CSVRVAGGRSRSYNEQFF.

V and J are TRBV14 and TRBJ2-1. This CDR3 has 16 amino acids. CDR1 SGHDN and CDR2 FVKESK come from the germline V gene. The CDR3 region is CASSQFRTALYNEQFF.

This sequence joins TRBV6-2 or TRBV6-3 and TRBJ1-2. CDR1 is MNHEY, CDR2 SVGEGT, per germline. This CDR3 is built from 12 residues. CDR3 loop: CASSNPHYGYTF.

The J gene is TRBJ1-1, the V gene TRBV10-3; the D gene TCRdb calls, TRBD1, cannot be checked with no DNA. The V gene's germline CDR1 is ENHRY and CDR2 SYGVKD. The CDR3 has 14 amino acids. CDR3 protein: CAINARQGAGEAFF.